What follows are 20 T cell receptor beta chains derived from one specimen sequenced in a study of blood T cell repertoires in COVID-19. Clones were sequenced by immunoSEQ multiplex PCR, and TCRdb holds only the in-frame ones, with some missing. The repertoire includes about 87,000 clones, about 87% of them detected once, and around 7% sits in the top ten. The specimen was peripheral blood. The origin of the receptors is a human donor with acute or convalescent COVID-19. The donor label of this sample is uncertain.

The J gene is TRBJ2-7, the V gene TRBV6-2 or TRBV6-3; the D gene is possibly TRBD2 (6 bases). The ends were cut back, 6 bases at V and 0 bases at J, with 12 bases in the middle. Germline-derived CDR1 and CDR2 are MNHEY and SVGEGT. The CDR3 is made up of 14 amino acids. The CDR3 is CASSRDGGSYEQYF. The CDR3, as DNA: TGTGCCAGCAGCCGGGACGGGGGCTCCTACGAGCAGTACTTC.

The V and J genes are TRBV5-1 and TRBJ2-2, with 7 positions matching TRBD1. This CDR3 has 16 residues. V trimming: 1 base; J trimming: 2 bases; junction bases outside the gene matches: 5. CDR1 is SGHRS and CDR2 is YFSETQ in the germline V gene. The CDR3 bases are TGCGCCAGCAGCTTGTTCGGACAGGCAAACACCGGGGAGCTGTTTTTT. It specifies CASSLFGQANTGELFF.

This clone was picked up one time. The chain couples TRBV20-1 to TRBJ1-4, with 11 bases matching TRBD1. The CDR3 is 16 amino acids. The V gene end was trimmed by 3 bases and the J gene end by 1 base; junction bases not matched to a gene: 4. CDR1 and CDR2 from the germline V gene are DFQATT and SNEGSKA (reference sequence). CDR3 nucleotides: TGCAGTGCTAGTGGGGGACAGGGGGTAACTAATGAAAAACTGTTTTTT. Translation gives CSASGGQGVTNEKLFF.

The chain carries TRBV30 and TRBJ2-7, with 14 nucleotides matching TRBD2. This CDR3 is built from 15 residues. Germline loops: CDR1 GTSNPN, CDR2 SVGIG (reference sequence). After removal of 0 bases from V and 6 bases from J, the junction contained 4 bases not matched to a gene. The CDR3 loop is CAWSVQGTSGGEQYF. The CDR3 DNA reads TGTGCCTGGAGTGTTCAGGGGACTAGCGGGGGCGAGCAGTACTTC.

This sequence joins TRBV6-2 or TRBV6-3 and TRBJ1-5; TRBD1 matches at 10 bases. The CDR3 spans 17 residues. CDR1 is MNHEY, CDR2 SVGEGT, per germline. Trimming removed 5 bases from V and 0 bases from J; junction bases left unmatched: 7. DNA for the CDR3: TGTGCCAGCAGTCTGGACAGGGGGGGTTATAGCAATCAGCCCCAGCATTTT. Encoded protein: CASSLDRGGYSNQPQHF.

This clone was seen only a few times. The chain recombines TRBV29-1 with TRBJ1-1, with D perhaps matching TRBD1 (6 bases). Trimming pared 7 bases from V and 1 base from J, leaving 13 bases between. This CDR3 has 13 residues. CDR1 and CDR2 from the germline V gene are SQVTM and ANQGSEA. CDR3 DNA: TGCAGCGCTATGACAGGATCGAACACTGAAGCTTTCTTT. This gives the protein CSAMTGSNTEAFF.

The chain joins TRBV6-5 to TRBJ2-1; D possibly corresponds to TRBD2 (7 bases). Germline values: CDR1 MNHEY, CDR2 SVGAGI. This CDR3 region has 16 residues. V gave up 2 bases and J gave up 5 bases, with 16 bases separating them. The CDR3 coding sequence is TGTGCCAGCAGTTACCTCGGGGGGTCAGGGGACAATGAGCAGTTCTTC. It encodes CASSYLGGSGDNEQFF.

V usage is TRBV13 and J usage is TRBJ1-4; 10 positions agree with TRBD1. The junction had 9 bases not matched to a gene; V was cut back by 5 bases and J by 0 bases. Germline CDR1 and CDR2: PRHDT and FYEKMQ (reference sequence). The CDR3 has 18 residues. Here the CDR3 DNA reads TGTGCCAGCAGCCGGACAGGGGGATTTTCGACAACTAATGAAAAACTGTTTTTT. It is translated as CASSRTGGFSTTNEKLFF.

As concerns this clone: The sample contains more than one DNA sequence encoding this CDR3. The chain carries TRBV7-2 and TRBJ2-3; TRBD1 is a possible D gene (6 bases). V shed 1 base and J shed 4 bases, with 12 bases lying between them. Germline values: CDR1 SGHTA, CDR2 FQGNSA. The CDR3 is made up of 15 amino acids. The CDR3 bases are TGTGCCAGCAGCTTAGGTGGGGGCGCAGCAGATACGCAGTATTTT. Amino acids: CASSLGGGAADTQYF.

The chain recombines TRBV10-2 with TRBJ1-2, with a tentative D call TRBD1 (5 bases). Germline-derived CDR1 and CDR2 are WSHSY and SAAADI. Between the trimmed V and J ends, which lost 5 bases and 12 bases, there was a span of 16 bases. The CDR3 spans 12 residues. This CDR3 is CASSPGRGNHTF. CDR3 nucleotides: TGCGCCAGCAGTCCCGGGCGGGGGAACCACACCTTC.

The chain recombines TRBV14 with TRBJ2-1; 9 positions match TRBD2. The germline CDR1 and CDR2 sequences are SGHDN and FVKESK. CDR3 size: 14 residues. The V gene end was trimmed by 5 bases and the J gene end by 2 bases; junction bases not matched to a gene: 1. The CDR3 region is CASSGGGAYNEQFF. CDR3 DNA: TGTGCCAGCAGCGGCGGGGGGGCCTACAATGAGCAGTTCTTC.

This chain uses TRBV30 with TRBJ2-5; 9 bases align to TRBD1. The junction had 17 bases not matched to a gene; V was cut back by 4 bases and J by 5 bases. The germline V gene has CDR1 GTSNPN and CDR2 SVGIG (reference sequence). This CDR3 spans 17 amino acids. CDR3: CAWTQPTKYRGRETQYF. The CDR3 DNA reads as TGTGCCTGGACACAGCCCACAAAATACAGGGGGCGGGAGACCCAGTACTTC.

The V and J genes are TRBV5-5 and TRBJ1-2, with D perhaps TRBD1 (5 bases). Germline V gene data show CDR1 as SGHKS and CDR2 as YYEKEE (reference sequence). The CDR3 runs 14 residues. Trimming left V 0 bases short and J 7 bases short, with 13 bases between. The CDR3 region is CASSLGGGQGGYTF. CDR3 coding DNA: TGTGCCAGCAGCTTGGGTGGAGGGCAGGGTGGCTACACCTTC.

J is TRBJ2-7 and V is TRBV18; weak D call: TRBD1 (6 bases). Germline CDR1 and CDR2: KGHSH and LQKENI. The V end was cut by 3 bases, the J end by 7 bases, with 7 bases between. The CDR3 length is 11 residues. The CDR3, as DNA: TGTGCCAGCTCACCTGACAGGGAGCAGTACTTC. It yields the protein CASSPDREQYF. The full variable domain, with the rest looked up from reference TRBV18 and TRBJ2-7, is NAGVMQNPRHLVRRRGQEARLRCSPMKGHSHVYWYRQLPEEGLKFMVYLQKENIIDESGMPKERFSAEFPKEGPSILRIQQVVRGDSAAYFCASSPDREQYFGPGTRLTVT.

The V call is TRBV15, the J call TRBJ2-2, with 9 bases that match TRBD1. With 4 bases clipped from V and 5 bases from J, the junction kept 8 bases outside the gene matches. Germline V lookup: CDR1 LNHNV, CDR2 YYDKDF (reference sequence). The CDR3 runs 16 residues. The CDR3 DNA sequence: TGTGCCACCAGCACCGAGGGGACAGGGTATACCGGGGAGCTGTTTTTT. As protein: CATSTEGTGYTGELFF.

The CDR3 DNA follows: TGTGCCAGCAGACCTCGGGACAGGGGGGAAGCCAAAAACATTCAGTACTTC. This codes for CASRPRDRGEAKNIQYF. The chain carries TRBV21-1 and TRBJ2-4; the table's TRBD1 call for D was not verified on the DNA. TRBV21-1 is a listed pseudogene. The CDR3 is 17 amino acids.

Here the CDR3 reads CASSSWTGGHEQYF. Written as DNA, the CDR3 is TGTGCCAGCAGTTCCTGGACAGGGGGCCACGAGCAGTACTTC. This chain connects TRBV6-5 to TRBJ2-7; 11 bases match TRBD1. Germline values: CDR1 MNHEY, CDR2 SVGAGI. CDR3 size: 14 residues. V gave up 4 bases and J gave up 5 bases; unmatched junction bases: 4.

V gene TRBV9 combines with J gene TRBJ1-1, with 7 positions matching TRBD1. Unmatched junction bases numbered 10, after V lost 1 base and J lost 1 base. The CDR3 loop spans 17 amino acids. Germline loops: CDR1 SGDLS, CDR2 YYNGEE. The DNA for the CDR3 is TGTGCCAGCAGCGTAACCCCGGTTGGACAGGCGAACACTGAAGCTTTCTTT. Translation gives CASSVTPVGQANTEAFF.

DNA for the CDR3: TGTGCCAGCAGCTCCACAACCACCGAAGCCCAGTACTTC. The encoded protein is CASSSTTTEAQYF. The V gene is TRBV5-4, the J gene TRBJ2-5; no definite D call. The V end was cut by 3 bases, the J end by 9 bases, with 15 bases between. Looked up from germline, CDR1 is SGHNT and CDR2 is YYREEE (reference sequence). There are 13 residues in the CDR3.

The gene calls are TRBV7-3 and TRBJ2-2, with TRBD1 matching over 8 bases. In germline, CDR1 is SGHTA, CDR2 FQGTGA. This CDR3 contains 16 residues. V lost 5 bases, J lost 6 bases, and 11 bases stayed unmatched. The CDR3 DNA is TGTGCCAGCAGCCCGACACGGACAGGGTTACCCGGGGAGCTGTTTTTT. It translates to CASSPTRTGLPGELFF.